This T cell receptor (beta chain) is from a study of blood T cell repertoires in COVID-19. About the study: The study drew acute and convalescent COVID-19 samples from the United States, Italy and Spain. The analysed material was cDNA or gDNA that came from T cells, B-cell-depleted T cells, or PBMCs.

In the original workflow: The assay estimated nucleated cells by amplifying reference gene primers. Here immunoSEQ multiplex PCR was the method, and the copy in TCRdb shows in-frame clones only, minus some. The D gene and trimming were derived from the DNA, and the V and J assignments and clone size from that table. The sample includes about 520,000 clones, over 75% of them seen just once. Sequencing was performed on peripheral blood. The clonotype was recovered from a human donor in a cohort sampled during active COVID-19.

As DNA, the CDR3 is TGCAGCGTCGATGGGACTAGCGGGAACACCGGGGAGCTGTTTTTT. Translating it yields CSVDGTSGNTGELFF. The rearrangement uses TRBV29-1 and TRBJ2-2, with TRBD2 matching over 11 bases. Germline V gene data show CDR1 as SQVTM and CDR2 as ANQGSEA. Unmatched junction bases numbered 4, after V lost 6 bases and J lost 1 base. The CDR3 consists of 15 residues.